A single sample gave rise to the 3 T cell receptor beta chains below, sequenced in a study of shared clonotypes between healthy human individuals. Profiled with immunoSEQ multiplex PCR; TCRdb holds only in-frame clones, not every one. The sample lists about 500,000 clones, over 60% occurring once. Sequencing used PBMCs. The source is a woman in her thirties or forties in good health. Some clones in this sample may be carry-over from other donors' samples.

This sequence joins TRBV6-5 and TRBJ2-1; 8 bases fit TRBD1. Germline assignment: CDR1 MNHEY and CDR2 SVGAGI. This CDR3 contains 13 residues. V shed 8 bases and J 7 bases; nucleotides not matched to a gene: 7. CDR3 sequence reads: CASGQGARNEQFF. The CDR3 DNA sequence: TGTGCCAGCGGGCAGGGGGCGAGGAATGAGCAGTTCTTC.

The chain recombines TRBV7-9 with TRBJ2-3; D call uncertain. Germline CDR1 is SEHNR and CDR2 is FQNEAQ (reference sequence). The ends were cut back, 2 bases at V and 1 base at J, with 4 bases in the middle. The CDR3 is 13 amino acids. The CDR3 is CASSLSRTDTQYF. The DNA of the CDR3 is TGTGCCAGCAGCTTATCCCGCACAGATACGCAGTATTTT.

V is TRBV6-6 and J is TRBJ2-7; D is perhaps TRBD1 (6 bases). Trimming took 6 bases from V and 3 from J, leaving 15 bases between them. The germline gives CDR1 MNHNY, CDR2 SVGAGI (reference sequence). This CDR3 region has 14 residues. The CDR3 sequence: CASSSSGTRYEQYF. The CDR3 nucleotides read TGTGCCAGCAGCAGCTCCGGGACACGCTACGAGCAGTACTTC.